The clone carrying this T cell receptor beta chain was counted a single time. Its antigen is currently unknown. Some clones are missing from TCRdb's copy, which holds only in-frame ones; the method was immunoSEQ multiplex PCR. The sample lists tens of thousands of clones, around three quarters seen once, with less than 2% in the top ten. Noted time point: baseline, week 1 (first vaccination visit). The treatment was: pre-vaccination baseline after standard-of-care therapy. This sample was included in a study of a mutant IDH1 vaccine in newly diagnosed glioma. Study-level information: Sex among treated patients split 62.5% male, roughly 40% female; mean age was about 40 years. Previous care, which was radiotherapy, temozolomide, or both, most often involved both. Regarding the study as a whole: Pseudoprogression apparently tracked independently of changes in top peripheral T cell clonotypes.

Sequences were derived from PBMCs, sampled from a glioma patient treated with radiotherapy, temozolomide or both. This receptor was obtained from a woman aged 40 to 50 with glioma.

CDR3 in amino acids: CASSPRTGEYNSPLHF. CDR3 in DNA: TGTGCCAGCAGTCCCCGGACAGGGGAATATAATTCACCCCTCCACTTT. The rearrangement links TRBV27 to TRBJ1-6, with 9 bases aligning to TRBD1. The CDR3 loop spans 16 amino acids. Losses at the gene ends were 5 bases for V and 4 bases for J; bases not matched to a gene: 6. In germline, CDR1 is MNHEY, CDR2 SMNVEV (reference sequence).